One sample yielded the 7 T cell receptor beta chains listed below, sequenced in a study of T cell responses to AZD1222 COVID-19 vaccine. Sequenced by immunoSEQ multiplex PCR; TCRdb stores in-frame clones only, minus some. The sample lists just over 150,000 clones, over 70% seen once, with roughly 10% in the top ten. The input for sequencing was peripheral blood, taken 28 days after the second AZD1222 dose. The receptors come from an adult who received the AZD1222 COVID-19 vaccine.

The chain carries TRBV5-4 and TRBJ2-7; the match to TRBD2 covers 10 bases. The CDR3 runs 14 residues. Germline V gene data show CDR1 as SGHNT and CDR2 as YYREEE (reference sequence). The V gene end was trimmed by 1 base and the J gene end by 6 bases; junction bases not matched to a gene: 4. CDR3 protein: CASSLPGTSAEQYF. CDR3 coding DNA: TGTGCCAGCAGCTTGCCTGGGACTAGCGCCGAGCAGTACTTC.

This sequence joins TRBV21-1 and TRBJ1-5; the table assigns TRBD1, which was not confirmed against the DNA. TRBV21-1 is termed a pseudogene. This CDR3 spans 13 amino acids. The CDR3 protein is CASSNQGNQPQHF. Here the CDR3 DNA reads TGTGCCAGCAGCAATCAGGGGAATCAGCCCCAGCATTTT.

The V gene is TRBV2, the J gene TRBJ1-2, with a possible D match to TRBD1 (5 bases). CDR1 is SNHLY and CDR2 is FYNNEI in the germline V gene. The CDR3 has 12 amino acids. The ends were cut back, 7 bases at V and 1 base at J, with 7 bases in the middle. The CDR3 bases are TGTGCCAGCATAGACAGTAACTATGGCTACACCTTC. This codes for CASIDSNYGYTF.

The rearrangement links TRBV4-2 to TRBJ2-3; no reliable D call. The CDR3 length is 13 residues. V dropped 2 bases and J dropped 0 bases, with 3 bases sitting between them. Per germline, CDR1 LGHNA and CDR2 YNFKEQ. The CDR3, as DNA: TGTGCCAGCAGCCAACTGAGCACAGATACGCAGTATTTT. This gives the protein CASSQLSTDTQYF.

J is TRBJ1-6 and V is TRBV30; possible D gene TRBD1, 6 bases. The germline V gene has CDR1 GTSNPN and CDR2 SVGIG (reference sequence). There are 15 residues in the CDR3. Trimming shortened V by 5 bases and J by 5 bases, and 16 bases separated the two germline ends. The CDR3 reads CAWEQGSNHNSPLHF. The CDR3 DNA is TGTGCCTGGGAACAGGGATCCAACCATAATTCACCCCTCCACTTT.

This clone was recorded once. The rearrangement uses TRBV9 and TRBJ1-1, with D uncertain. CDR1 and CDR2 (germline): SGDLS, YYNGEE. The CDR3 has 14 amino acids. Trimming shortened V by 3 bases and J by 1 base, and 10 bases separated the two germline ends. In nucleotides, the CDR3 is TGTGCCAGCAGCGCACAAGGATGGAACACTGAAGCTTTCTTT. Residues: CASSAQGWNTEAFF.

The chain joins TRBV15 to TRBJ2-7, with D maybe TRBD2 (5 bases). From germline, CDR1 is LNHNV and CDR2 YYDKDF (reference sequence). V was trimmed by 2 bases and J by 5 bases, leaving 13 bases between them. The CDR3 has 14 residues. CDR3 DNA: TGTGCCACCAGCAGAAATAGCGCCGTGGACGAGCAGTACTTC. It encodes CATSRNSAVDEQYF.